These T cell receptor beta chains were read from a single sample in a study. TCRdb called the RT-PCR reads again in MiXCR, with one record for every CDR3 protein. The sample includes about 680,000 distinct CDR3 sequences, 11% to 15% of them seen just once. The specimen sequenced was memory CD4+ T cells from blood. The receptor source for this set is a female donor in good health, serving as a healthy control. CDR3s include the opening cysteine and the closing phenylalanine or tryptophan. The D gene is left open where the match is weak. Size tells how often a clone was seen (once, few, many) or the class of an expanded clone, and some rows leave it out.

clone size: many
J gene: TRBJ2-1
D gene: .
V gene: TRBV20-1
CDR3 protein: CSASKLLLHNEQFF
CDR3 DNA: TGCAGTGCCTCGAAACTCCTACTCCACAATGAGCAGTTCTTC

clone size: .
J gene: TRBJ1-5
D gene: .
V gene: TRBV4-1
CDR3 protein: CASSQGVALGAQHF
CDR3 DNA: TGCGCCAGCAGCCAAGGGGTAGCCCTGGGGGCCCAGCATTTT

clone size: many
J gene: TRBJ2-1
D gene: TRBD1
V gene: TRBV10-2
CDR3 protein: CASRRQGSYNEQFF
CDR3 DNA: TGCGCCAGCAGAAGACAGGGGTCCTACAATGAGCAGTTCTTC

clone size: few
J gene: TRBJ2-2
D gene: TRBD2
V gene: TRBV6-2/TRBV6-3
CDR3 protein: CASSPTSGRLFF
CDR3 DNA: TGTGCCAGCAGCCCGACTAGCGGGAGACTGTTTTTT

clone size: many
J gene: TRBJ1-6
D gene: .
V gene: TRBV27
CDR3 protein: CASSFRDSPLHF
CDR3 DNA: TGTGCCAGCAGTTTCAGGGACTCACCCCTCCACTTT

clone size: many
J gene: TRBJ1-3
D gene: .
V gene: TRBV20-1
CDR3 protein: CSARRTASGNTIYF
CDR3 DNA: TGCAGTGCTAGAAGGACGGCATCTGGAAACACCATATATTTT

clone size: .
J gene: TRBJ2-5
D gene: .
V gene: TRBV6-2/TRBV6-3
CDR3 protein: CASRPQEKQETQYF
CDR3 DNA: TGTGCCAGCAGGCCCCAGGAGAAACAAGAGACCCAGTACTTC

clone size: .
J gene: TRBJ2-1
D gene: .
V gene: TRBV12-3/TRBV12-4
CDR3 protein: CASSRYANEQFF
CDR3 DNA: TGTGCCAGCAGCAGGTACGCCAATGAGCAGTTCTTC

clone size: many
J gene: TRBJ2-7
D gene: .
V gene: TRBV7-9
CDR3 protein: CASSLVPEMSSYEQYF
CDR3 DNA: TGTGCCAGCAGCTTAGTTCCGGAAATGAGCTCCTACGAGCAGTACTTC

clone size: many
J gene: TRBJ2-2
D gene: TRBD2
V gene: TRBV4-3
CDR3 protein: CASSWGLAGNTGELFF
CDR3 DNA: TGCGCCAGCAGCTGGGGACTAGCGGGCAACACCGGGGAGCTGTTTTTT

clone size: .
J gene: TRBJ2-7
D gene: .
V gene: TRBV6-1
CDR3 protein: CASRILGGAYEQYF
CDR3 DNA: TGTGCCAGCAGGATACTAGGAGGGGCTTACGAGCAGTACTTC

clone size: .
J gene: TRBJ1-6
D gene: .
V gene: TRBV11-2
CDR3 protein: CASSLGGGNNSPLHF
CDR3 DNA: TGTGCCAGCAGCTTAGGGGGGGGGAATAATTCACCCCTCCACTTT

clone size: few
J gene: TRBJ2-1
D gene: TRBD2
V gene: TRBV20-1
CDR3 protein: CSASSGTSGRSYNEQFF
CDR3 DNA: TGCAGTGCTAGCTCCGGGACTAGCGGGAGATCCTACAATGAGCAGTTCTTC

clone size: few
J gene: TRBJ2-3
D gene: TRBD2
V gene: TRBV20-1
CDR3 protein: CSARKTLAGTDTQYF
CDR3 DNA: TGCAGTGCTAGAAAAACACTAGCGGGGACAGATACGCAGTATTTT

clone size: few
J gene: TRBJ2-6
D gene: .
V gene: TRBV27
CDR3 protein: CASSFDGNPFFSGANVLTF
CDR3 DNA: TGTGCCAGCAGTTTTGATGGTAACCCCTTCTTCTCTGGGGCCAACGTCCTGACTTTC

clone size: many
J gene: TRBJ1-6
D gene: .
V gene: TRBV6-2/TRBV6-3
CDR3 protein: CASSLPGTANSPLHF
CDR3 DNA: TGTGCCAGCAGTTTACCCGGGACGGCAAATTCACCCCTCCACTTT

clone size: few
J gene: TRBJ1-1
D gene: .
V gene: TRBV5-6
CDR3 protein: CASSLVSSMNTEAFF
CDR3 DNA: TGTGCCAGCAGCTTGGTTAGTAGTATGAACACTGAAGCTTTCTTT

clone size: many
J gene: TRBJ2-7
D gene: .
V gene: TRBV29-1
CDR3 protein: CSVALSGGMVEQYF
CDR3 DNA: TGCAGCGTTGCCCTTTCCGGTGGTATGGTCGAGCAGTACTTC

clone size: few
J gene: TRBJ2-7
D gene: .
V gene: TRBV6-5
CDR3 protein: CASSYSANNRDYEQYF
CDR3 DNA: TGTGCCAGCAGTTACTCGGCCAATAATCGGGACTACGAGCAGTACTTC